Presented here are 21 T cell receptor beta chains from one specimen sequenced in a study of sequential checkpoint blockade in melanoma. Sequencing used immunoSEQ multiplex PCR; TCRdb keeps in-frame clones, though not all of them. The sample holds over 25,000 clones, 82% seen once. As for treatment: randomized to nivolumab then ipilimumab (arm A) or the reverse (arm B). This sample comprised CD8+ T cells sorted from blood (inferred from file names), obtained from a patient given nivolumab and ipilimumab in sequence. These receptors all stem from a human donor with melanoma.

The table lists this clone with a count of one. The J gene is TRBJ1-5, the V gene TRBV27; D is undetermined. Trimming removed 3 bases at V and 2 bases at J, with 8 bases between. Germline assignment: CDR1 MNHEY and CDR2 SMNVEV (reference sequence). This CDR3 spans 14 amino acids. The chain's CDR3 is CASSFRRGNQPQHF. The CDR3 bases are TGTGCCAGCAGTTTCCGTCGGGGCAATCAGCCCCAGCATTTT.

The chain combines TRBV27 with TRBJ2-7; perhaps TRBD2 as D (6 bases). This CDR3 spans 14 amino acids. From germline, CDR1 is MNHEY and CDR2 SMNVEV (reference sequence). V was shortened by 4 bases and J by 0 bases, with 10 bases between the two germline ends. In DNA, the CDR3 is TGTGCCAGCAGTTACGGGGGAACCTCCTACGAGCAGTACTTC. It encodes CASSYGGTSYEQYF.

The gene calls are TRBV7-2 and TRBJ2-1; TRBD2 matches 12 bases. CDR1 is SGHTA, CDR2 FQGNSA, per germline. V trimming: 5 bases; J trimming: 6 bases; junction bases outside the gene matches: 11. The CDR3 has 17 amino acids. As DNA, the CDR3 is TGTGCCAGCAGCCCCTCGCCGGGACTAGCGGGCGCCAATGAGCAGTTCTTC. Its protein is CASSPSPGLAGANEQFF.

The chain couples TRBV27 to TRBJ1-2; TRBD1 aligns across 7 bases. With V trimmed by 3 bases and J by 4 bases, 8 bases remained unmatched. This CDR3 has 15 residues. Germline V CDR1 and CDR2: MNHEY, SMNVEV (reference sequence). As DNA, the CDR3 is TGTGCCAGCAGTTTTCTGACAGGGCGTATCTATGGCTACACCTTC. This translates into CASSFLTGRIYGYTF.

The gene calls are TRBV9 and TRBJ1-2; 10 bases line up with TRBD1. The CDR3 extends over 15 amino acids. Trimming took 0 bases from V and 8 from J; bases not matched to a gene: 7. Germline CDR1 SGDLS, CDR2 YYNGEE. Here the CDR3 reads CASSVAGTGADGYTF. The CDR3 nucleotides read TGTGCCAGCAGCGTAGCGGGGACAGGGGCTGACGGCTACACCTTC.

This clone was seen just once. V is TRBV5-4 and J is TRBJ2-5; D might be TRBD2 (5 bases). This CDR3 is 15 amino acids long. V was cut by 2 bases and J by 2 bases, with 13 bases left in between. The germline V gene has CDR1 SGHNT and CDR2 YYREEE (reference sequence). The CDR3 DNA follows: TGTGCCAGCAGCTTTGCGGGCGGACCGCAAGAGACCCAGTACTTC. Translating gives CASSFAGGPQETQYF.

The gene calls are TRBV6-5 and TRBJ1-2; D possibly corresponds to TRBD1 (5 bases). V was trimmed by 0 bases and J by 0 bases, leaving 8 bases between them. The CDR3 consists of 15 residues. Per the germline V gene, CDR1 is MNHEY and CDR2 is SVGAGI. The CDR3 coding sequence is TGTGCCAGCAGTTACTCAAAGACAGCTAACTATGGCTACACCTTC. Translating gives CASSYSKTANYGYTF.

In its sample, this clone was seen once. Here the CDR3 reads CASSPGLAGVANTGELFF. CDR3 DNA sequence: TGCGCCAGCAGCCCCGGACTAGCGGGGGTAGCTAACACCGGGGAGCTGTTTTTT. The V and J genes are TRBV4-3 and TRBJ2-2, with 13 bases matching TRBD2. Germline V gives CDR1 LGHNA, CDR2 YSLEER. Unmatched junction bases numbered 7, after V lost 4 bases and J lost 2 bases. The CDR3 runs to 18 residues.

The chain links TRBV5-1 to TRBJ2-7; the match to TRBD2 covers 12 bases. The germline V gene has CDR1 SGHRS and CDR2 YFSETQ. The length of the CDR3 is 17 residues. The trim removed 4 bases at V and 3 bases at J, leaving 11 bases unmatched. Written as DNA, the CDR3 is TGCGCCAGCAGCCAGAGACTAGCGGGAGCGGTTCACTACGAGCAGTACTTC. This encodes CASSQRLAGAVHYEQYF.

Comments on this clone: Its ends do not fully match the called genes, so a read error is possible. The rearrangement joins TRBV5-6 to TRBJ2-4, with D possibly TRBD1 on 5 matching bases. The germline V gene has CDR1 SGHDT and CDR2 YYEEEE. The CDR3 runs 16 residues. Here the CDR3 reads CASSWGASVDRKIRGF. The CDR3 nucleotides read TGTGCCAGCAGCTGGGGCGCTTCGGTGGACCGTAAAATTAGGGGCTTC.

The gene calls are TRBV9 and TRBJ2-5; the match to TRBD1 covers 8 bases. Germline loops: CDR1 SGDLS, CDR2 YYNGEE. The junction had 3 bases not matched to a gene; V was cut back by 1 base and J by 7 bases. The CDR3 sequence is 13 residues long. CDR3 protein: CASSVQGAGTQYF. CDR3 sequence (DNA): TGTGCCAGCAGCGTACAGGGGGCCGGGACCCAGTACTTC.

This clone was counted only a few times. V usage is TRBV7-9 and J usage is TRBJ1-2; TRBD1 might be the D (5 bases). This CDR3 spans 17 amino acids. The ends were cut back, 4 bases at V and 0 bases at J, with 18 bases in the middle. Germline CDR1 reads SEHNR; CDR2 reads FQNEAQ (reference sequence). This CDR3 is CASSSGGVGYANYGYTF. CDR3 sequence (DNA): TGTGCCAGCAGCTCCGGGGGTGTCGGCTACGCTAACTATGGCTACACCTTC.

The chain carries TRBV5-1 and TRBJ2-1, with 7 bases aligning to TRBD1. V was clipped by 1 base and J by 6 bases; unmatched bases: 7. The germline V gene has CDR1 SGHRS and CDR2 YFSETQ. This CDR3 is built from 15 residues. The chain's CDR3 is CASSLLRQGVNEQFF. Here the CDR3 DNA reads TGCGCCAGCAGCTTGTTAAGGCAGGGGGTCAATGAGCAGTTCTTC.

This clone came up once. The gene calls are TRBV27 and TRBJ1-1; D is perhaps TRBD1 (5 bases). V lost 2 bases and J 4 bases, leaving 11 bases between the germline ends. The CDR3 loop spans 14 amino acids. Germline CDR1 is MNHEY and CDR2 is SMNVEV (reference sequence). In nucleotides, the CDR3 is TGTGCCAGCAGTTTACTAGGGGTTGGCACTGAAGCTTTCTTT. This codes for CASSLLGVGTEAFF.

The rearrangement joins TRBV18 to TRBJ2-7, with TRBD2 matching over 8 bases. CDR1 is KGHSH and CDR2 is LQKENI in the germline V gene. There are 15 residues in the CDR3. Trimming cost V 0 bases and J 7 bases; bases outside gene matches: 8. CDR3 amino acids: CASSPPPGGPEEQYF. CDR3 DNA: TGTGCCAGCTCACCACCCCCGGGGGGGCCGGAGGAGCAGTACTTC.

The CDR3 protein is CASSEDVTGGTEAFF. DNA for the CDR3: TGCGCCAGCAGTGAGGACGTTACAGGGGGAACTGAAGCTTTCTTT. V usage is TRBV10-1 and J usage is TRBJ1-1, with TRBD1 matching 8 bases. V trimming: 2 bases; J trimming: 5 bases; junction bases outside the gene matches: 7. Germline V gene data show CDR1 as WNHNN and CDR2 as SYGVQD (reference sequence). This CDR3 contains 15 residues.

V usage is TRBV7-9 and J usage is TRBJ1-5; 9 positions match TRBD1. Germline CDR1 and CDR2: SEHNR and FQNEAQ (reference sequence). The length of the CDR3 is 14 residues. Unmatched junction bases numbered 3, after V lost 6 bases and J lost 3 bases. CDR3 region: CASRGTGINQPQHF. CDR3 nucleotides: TGTGCCAGCAGGGGGACAGGGATCAATCAGCCCCAGCATTTT.

Regarding this clone: Additional DNA sequences in this sample encode the identical CDR3. V usage is TRBV6-5 and J usage is TRBJ1-1; D remains ambiguous. The V end lost 2 bases, the J end lost 3 bases, and 10 bases lay between the germline ends. CDR1 and CDR2 (germline): MNHEY, SVGAGI. The CDR3 has 14 residues. CDR3 sequence reads: CASSYRAGYTEAFF. As DNA, the CDR3 is TGTGCCAGCAGTTACAGGGCGGGGTACACTGAAGCTTTCTTT.

This clone has only a few counts. The V call is TRBV7-9, the J call TRBJ1-2; D not certain. The V gene lost 5 bases and the J gene lost 5 bases, with 12 bases spanning the gap. This CDR3 has 13 residues. Germline V gene lookup returns CDR1 SEHNR and CDR2 FQNEAQ (reference sequence). The CDR3 nucleotides are TGTGCCAGCAGCCCTCAAGGAGTTTATGGCTACACCTTC. It encodes CASSPQGVYGYTF.

The V gene is TRBV27, the J gene TRBJ1-2, with 8 bases that match TRBD1. The CDR3 totals 15 residues. Trimming at V came to 5 bases and at J to 3 bases, leaving 8 bases not matched to a gene. Germline lookup yields CDR1 MNHEY and CDR2 SMNVEV (reference sequence). The CDR3 DNA follows: TGTGCCAGCAGTGCCCAGGGGGCTGGGTACTATGGCTACACCTTC. Residues: CASSAQGAGYYGYTF.

V is TRBV4-3 and J is TRBJ1-2; D unresolved. This CDR3 is built from 15 residues. Per germline, CDR1 LGHNA and CDR2 YSLEER. V shed 0 bases and J shed 8 bases, with 16 bases lying between them. Here the CDR3 reads CASSQDNGVLWGYTF. As DNA, the CDR3 is TGCGCCAGCAGCCAAGATAACGGAGTCCTTTGGGGCTACACCTTC.